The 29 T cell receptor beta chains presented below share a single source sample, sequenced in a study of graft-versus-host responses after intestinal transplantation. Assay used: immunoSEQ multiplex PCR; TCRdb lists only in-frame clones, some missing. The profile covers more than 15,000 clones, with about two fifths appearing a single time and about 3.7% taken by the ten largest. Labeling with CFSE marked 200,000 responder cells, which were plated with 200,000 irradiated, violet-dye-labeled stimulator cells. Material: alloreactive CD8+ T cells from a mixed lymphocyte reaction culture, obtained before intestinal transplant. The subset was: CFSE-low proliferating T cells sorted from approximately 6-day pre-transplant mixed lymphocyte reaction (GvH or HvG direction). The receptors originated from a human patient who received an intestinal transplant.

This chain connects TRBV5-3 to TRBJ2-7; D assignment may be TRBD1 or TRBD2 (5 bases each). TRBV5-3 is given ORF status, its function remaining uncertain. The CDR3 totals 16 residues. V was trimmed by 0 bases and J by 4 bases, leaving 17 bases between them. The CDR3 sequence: CARSLEGEEDSYEQYF. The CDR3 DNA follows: TGTGCCAGAAGCTTGGAAGGGGAAGAGGACTCATACGAGCAGTACTTC.

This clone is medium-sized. The CDR3 sequence is CASSSSPEGIYEQYF. CDR3 nucleotides: TGTGCCAGCAGCTCGTCACCGGAGGGAATATACGAGCAGTACTTC. The V call is TRBV13, the J call TRBJ2-7; D may be TRBD2 (6 bases). This CDR3 has 15 residues. Germline V gene lookup returns CDR1 PRHDT and CDR2 FYEKMQ (reference sequence). The V gene lost 4 bases and the J gene lost 4 bases, with 17 bases spanning the gap.

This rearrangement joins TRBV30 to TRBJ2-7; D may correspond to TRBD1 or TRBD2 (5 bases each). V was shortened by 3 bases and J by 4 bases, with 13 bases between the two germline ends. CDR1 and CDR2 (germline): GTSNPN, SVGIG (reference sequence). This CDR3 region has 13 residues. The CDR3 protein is CAWRSGWGYEQYF. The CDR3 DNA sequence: TGTGCCTGGAGGTCAGGGTGGGGGTACGAGCAGTACTTC.

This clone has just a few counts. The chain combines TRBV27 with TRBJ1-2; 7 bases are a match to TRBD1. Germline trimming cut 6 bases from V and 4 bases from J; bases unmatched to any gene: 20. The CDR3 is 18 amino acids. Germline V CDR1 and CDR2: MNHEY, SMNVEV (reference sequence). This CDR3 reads CASSRLVRQGPEGYGYTF. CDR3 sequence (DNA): TGTGCCAGCAGCCGACTCGTCCGACAGGGTCCGGAGGGCTATGGCTACACCTTC.

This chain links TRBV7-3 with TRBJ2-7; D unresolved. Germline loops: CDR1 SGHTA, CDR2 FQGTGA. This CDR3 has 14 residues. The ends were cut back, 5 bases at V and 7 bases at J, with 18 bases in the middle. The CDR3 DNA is TGTGCCAGCAGCCCCTCCGTGGATTTAGTTGAGCAGTACTTC. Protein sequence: CASSPSVDLVEQYF.

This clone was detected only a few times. As DNA, the CDR3 is TGTGCCAGCAGTCCTAAAGGCCCTGGAAACACCATATATTTT. As protein: CASSPKGPGNTIYF. The rearrangement uses TRBV6-5 and TRBJ1-3; D not certain. Germline V CDR1 and CDR2: MNHEY, SVGAGI. The CDR3 is made up of 14 amino acids. V was trimmed by 5 bases and J by 2 bases, leaving 10 bases between them.

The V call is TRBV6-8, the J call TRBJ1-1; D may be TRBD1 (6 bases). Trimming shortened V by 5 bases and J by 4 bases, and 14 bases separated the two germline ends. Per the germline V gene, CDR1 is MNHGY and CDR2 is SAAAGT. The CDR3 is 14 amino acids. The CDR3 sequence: CASSVRGYGTEAFF. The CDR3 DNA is TGTGCCAGCAGTGTCAGGGGTTATGGCACTGAAGCTTTCTTT.

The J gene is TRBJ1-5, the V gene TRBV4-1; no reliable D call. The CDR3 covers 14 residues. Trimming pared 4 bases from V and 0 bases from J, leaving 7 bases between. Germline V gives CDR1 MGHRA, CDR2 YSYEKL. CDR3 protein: CASSRRPSNQPQHF. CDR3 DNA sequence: TGCGCCAGCAGCCGCCGCCCTAGCAATCAGCCCCAGCATTTT.

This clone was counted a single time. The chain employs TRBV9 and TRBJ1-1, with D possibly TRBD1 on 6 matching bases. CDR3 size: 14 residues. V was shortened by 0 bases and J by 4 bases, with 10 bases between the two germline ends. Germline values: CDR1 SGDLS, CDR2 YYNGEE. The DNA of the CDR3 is TGTGCCAGCAGCGTAGATGGAGGGGGCACTGAAGCTTTCTTT. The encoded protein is CASSVDGGGTEAFF.

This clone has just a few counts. CDR3 nucleotides: TGCGCCAGCAGCGGTGACAGGGTCAGAGAACCCTACGAGCAGTACTTC. Its protein product is CASSGDRVREPYEQYF. The chain employs TRBV5-1 and TRBJ2-7, with TRBD1 identical over 7 bases. The V and J ends lost 4 bases and 2 bases, in that order; junction bases with no gene match: 12. Germline CDR1 SGHRS, CDR2 YFSETQ. The CDR3 totals 16 residues.

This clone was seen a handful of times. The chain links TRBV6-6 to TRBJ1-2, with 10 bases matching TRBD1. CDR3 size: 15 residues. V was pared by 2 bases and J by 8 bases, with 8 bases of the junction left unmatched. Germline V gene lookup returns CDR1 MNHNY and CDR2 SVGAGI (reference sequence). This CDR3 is CASSYATGGLYGYTF. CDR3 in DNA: TGTGCCAGCAGTTACGCGACAGGGGGCCTCTACGGCTACACCTTC.

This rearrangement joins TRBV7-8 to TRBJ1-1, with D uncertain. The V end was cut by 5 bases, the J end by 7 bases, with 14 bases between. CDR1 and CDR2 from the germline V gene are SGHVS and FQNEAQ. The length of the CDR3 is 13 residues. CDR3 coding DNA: TGTGCCAGCAGCCCCGCCCGTAGGGTTGAAGCTTTCTTT. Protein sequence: CASSPARRVEAFF. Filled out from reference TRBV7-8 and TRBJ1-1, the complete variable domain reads GAGVSQSPRYKVAKRGQDVALRCDPISGHVSLFWYQQALGQGPEFLTYFQNEAQLDKSGLPSDRFFAERPEGSVSTLKIQRTQQEDSAVYLCASSPARRVEAFFGQGTRLTVV.

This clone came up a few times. The CDR3 protein is CASRSINEKLFF. CDR3 nucleotides: TGTGCCAGTCGGTCCATCAATGAAAAACTGTTTTTT. The chain is built from TRBV2 and TRBJ1-4; the D is unclear. This CDR3 has 12 amino acids. CDR1 and CDR2 from the germline V gene are SNHLY and FYNNEI. V gave up 9 bases and J gave up 5 bases, with 10 bases separating them.

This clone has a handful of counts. This CDR3 reads CASSRKLLPRRNYNEQFF. In DNA form, the CDR3 reads TGCGCCAGCAGCCGAAAACTCTTACCGCGGAGAAACTACAATGAGCAGTTCTTC. V gene TRBV4-1 combines with J gene TRBJ2-1; D not certain. CDR3 size: 18 residues. Germline V gene data show CDR1 as MGHRA and CDR2 as YSYEKL. Trimming removed 4 bases from V and 3 bases from J, with 22 bases in between.

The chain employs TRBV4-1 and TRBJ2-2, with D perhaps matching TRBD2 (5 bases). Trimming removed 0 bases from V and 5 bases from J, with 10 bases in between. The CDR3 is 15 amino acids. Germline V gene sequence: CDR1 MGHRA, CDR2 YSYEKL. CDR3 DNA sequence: TGCGCCAGCAGCCAAGAAACGGGAAGGACCGGGGAGCTGTTTTTT. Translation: CASSQETGRTGELFF.

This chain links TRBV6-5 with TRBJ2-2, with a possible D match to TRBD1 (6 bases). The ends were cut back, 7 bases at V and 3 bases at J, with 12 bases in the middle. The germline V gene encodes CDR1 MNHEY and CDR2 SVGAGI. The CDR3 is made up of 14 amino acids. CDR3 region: CASNFGQYTGELFF. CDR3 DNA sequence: TGTGCCAGCAATTTTGGACAGTACACCGGGGAGCTGTTTTTT.

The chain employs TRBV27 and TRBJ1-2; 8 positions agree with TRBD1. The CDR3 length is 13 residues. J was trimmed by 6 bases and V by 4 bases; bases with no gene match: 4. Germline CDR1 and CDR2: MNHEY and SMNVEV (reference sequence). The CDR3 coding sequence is TGTGCCAGCAGTTGGGGGACAGGAAATGGCTACACCTTC. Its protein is CASSWGTGNGYTF.

The CDR3 sequence is CASSAGTGDFTEAFF. The CDR3 nucleotides read TGTGCCAGCAGTGCCGGGACAGGGGATTTTACTGAAGCTTTCTTT. The rearrangement uses TRBV6-1 and TRBJ1-1, with 10 bases identical to TRBD1. The CDR3 length is 15 residues. Germline assignment: CDR1 MNHNS and CDR2 SASEGT. After removal of 4 bases from V and 5 bases from J, the junction contained 7 bases not matched to a gene.

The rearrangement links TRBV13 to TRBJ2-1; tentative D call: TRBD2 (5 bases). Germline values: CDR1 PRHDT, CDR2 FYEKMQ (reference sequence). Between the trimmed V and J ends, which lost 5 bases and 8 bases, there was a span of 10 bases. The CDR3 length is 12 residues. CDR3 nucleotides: TGTGCCAGCAGCGGACTCCTTGATGAGCAGTTCTTC. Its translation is CASSGLLDEQFF.

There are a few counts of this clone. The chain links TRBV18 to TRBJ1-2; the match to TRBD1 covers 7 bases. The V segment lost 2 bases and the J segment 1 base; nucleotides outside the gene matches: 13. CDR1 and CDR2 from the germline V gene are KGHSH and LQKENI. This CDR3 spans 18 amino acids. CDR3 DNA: TGTGCCAGCTCACCATGGAATCTCCGGGACAGCCATAACTATGGCTACACCTTC. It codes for CASSPWNLRDSHNYGYTF.

The DNA of the CDR3 is TGTGCCAGCAGACTACGGACAGGGCTGATGAACACTGAAGCTTTCTTT. The encoded protein is CASRLRTGLMNTEAFF. The chain employs TRBV27 and TRBJ1-1, with 8 bases aligning to TRBD1. Per germline, CDR1 MNHEY and CDR2 SMNVEV (reference sequence). The trim removed 6 bases at V and 0 bases at J, leaving 9 bases unmatched. The CDR3 extends over 16 amino acids.

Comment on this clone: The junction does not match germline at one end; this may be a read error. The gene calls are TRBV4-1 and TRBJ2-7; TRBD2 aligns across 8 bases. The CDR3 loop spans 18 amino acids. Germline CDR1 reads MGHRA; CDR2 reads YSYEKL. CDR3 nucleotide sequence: TGCGCCAGCAGCCAAGACCCCGGGACTAGTAAATTCTCCCACGAGCAGTACTTC. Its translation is CASSQDPGTSKFSHEQYF.

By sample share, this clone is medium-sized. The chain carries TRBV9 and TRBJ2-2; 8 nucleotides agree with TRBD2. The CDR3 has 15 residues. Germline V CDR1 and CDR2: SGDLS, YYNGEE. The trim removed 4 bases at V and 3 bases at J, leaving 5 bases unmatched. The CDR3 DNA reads TGTGCCAGCAGCTCCCGGCGGGAGGACACCGGGGAGCTGTTTTTT. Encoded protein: CASSSRREDTGELFF.

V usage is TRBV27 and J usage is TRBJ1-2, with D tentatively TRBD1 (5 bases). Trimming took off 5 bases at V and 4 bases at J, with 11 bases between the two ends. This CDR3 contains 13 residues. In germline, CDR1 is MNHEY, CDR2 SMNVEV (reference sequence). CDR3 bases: TGTGCCAGCAGTAACCGGGGACTCTATGGCTACACCTTC. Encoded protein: CASSNRGLYGYTF.

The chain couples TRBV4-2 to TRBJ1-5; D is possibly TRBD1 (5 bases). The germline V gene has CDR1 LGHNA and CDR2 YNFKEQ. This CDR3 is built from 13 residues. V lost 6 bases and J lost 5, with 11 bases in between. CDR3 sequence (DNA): TGTGCCAGCAGTCTCACAGGAGATCAGCCCCAGCATTTT. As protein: CASSLTGDQPQHF.

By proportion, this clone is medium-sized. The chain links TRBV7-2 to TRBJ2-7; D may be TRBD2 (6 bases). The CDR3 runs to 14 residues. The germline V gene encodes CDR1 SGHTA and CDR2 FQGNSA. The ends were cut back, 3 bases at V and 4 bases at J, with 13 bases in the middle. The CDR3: CASSFADYVYEQYF. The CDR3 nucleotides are TGTGCCAGCAGCTTCGCGGACTATGTATACGAGCAGTACTTC.

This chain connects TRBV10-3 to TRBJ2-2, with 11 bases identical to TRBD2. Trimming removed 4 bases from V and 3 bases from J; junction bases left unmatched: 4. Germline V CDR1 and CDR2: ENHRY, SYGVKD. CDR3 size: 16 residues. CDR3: CAISALAGEDTGELFF. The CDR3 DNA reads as TGTGCCATCAGTGCACTAGCGGGAGAGGACACCGGGGAGCTGTTTTTT.

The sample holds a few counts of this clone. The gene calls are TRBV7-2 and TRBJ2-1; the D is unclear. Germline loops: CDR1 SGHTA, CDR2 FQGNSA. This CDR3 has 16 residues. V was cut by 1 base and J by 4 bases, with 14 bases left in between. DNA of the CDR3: TGTGCCAGCAGCTTAGGAGTCGTGACCTTATACAATGAGCAGTTCTTC. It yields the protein CASSLGVVTLYNEQFF.

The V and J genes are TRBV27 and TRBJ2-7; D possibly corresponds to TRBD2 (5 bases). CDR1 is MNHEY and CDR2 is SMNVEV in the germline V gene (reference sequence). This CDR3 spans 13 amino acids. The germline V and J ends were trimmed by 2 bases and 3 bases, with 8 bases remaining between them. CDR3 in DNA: TGTGCCAGCAGTTTAAATCGGGACTACGAGCAGTACTTC. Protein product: CASSLNRDYEQYF.